This TCR beta chain was sequenced for a study of cytomegalovirus exposure and HLA in healthy donors. Concerning this clone: The target antigen is unknown.

Between the trimmed V and J ends, which lost 2 bases and 0 bases, there was a span of 9 bases. The CDR3 has 15 amino acids. The table came from immunoSEQ multiplex PCR; TCRdb's copy has only in-frame clones and leaves some out. There are about 56,000 clones in the sample; approximately 90% occur only once, and about 1.1% lies in the top ten. Regarding the study as a whole: In vitro, a few CMV-associated chains proved specific for CMV antigens.

Sequenced input: PBMCs. The gene calls are TRBV5-3 and TRBJ2-1; D remains ambiguous. TRBV5-3 is an ORF, and what it does is uncertain. The sequence was collected from a man younger than 35 in good health and CMV-seronegative. The CDR3 loop is CARSLTTSSYNEQFF. The DNA of the CDR3 is TGTGCCAGAAGCTTAACTACCAGCTCCTACAATGAGCAGTTCTTC.